This T cell receptor beta chain appears in the sequencing data of a study of OX40 agonist ivuxolimab in advanced cancers. General observations from the study: The specificity for antigen of the expanded peripheral T cells was not determined. In the 0.1 to 3.0 mg/kg range, CD4+ and CD8+ blood T cells had expanded clonally by week 6.

Of note for this clone: Its target is unknown.

A history of autoimmune disease or systemic immunosuppression excluded patients. The protocol was immunoSEQ multiplex PCR, while the TCRdb copy is restricted to in-frame clones and leaves out a portion. The sample lists 35,000 to 50,000 clones; around 90% were seen once. This sample comprised CD4+ or CD8+ T cells sorted from blood, obtained in a trial of the OX40 agonist ivuxolimab. This TCR came from an adult with an advanced solid tumor such as melanoma, head and neck, liver or kidney cancer.

CDR3 sequence (DNA): TGTGCCAGCAGTTTTCCGGGGCAGCCCCAGCATTTT. It codes for CASSFPGQPQHF. The V gene is TRBV28, the J gene TRBJ1-5; D remains ambiguous. The length of the CDR3 is 12 residues. With 3 bases removed from V and 7 bases from J, the gap between germline ends came to 7 bases. Germline CDR1 reads MDHEN; CDR2 reads SYDVKM.